This entry features one T cell receptor (beta chain) sequence. Its antigen is still unknown. The input lacks base qualities; no much larger clone sits a single base away. The data originate from a study of CD8 T cells in ankylosing spondylitis (dated by TCRdb to about 2017). The study in broad terms: The study set out to find disease-linked TCR variants by profiling T cell receptor beta repertoires in ankylosing spondylitis patients and healthy donors. In total, the full study cohort was made up of about 99 healthy donors and more than 20 ankylosing spondylitis patients. Peripheral blood was sampled, and synovial fluid was additionally collected from ankylosing spondylitis patients.

The reads were generated on an Illumina HiSeq 2500. Quantitative 5'-RACE with molecular barcodes was the method used to prepare the TCR beta libraries. For the original study's pipeline: Disease-linked TCR variants were identified with a new computational method built on a probabilistic model of VDJ rearrangement. The raw public reads went through TCRdb reprocessing: fastp at Q25, MiXCR clone calling, in-frame beta chains kept. Every distinct CDR3 protein forms one entry, paired with its most common genes and DNA. TCRdb's processing, not the authors' own work, is the source of the V and J calls. The sample profile shows roughly 370,000 distinct CDR3 sequences; around 22% of them were found once. Of the sample, roughly a sixth falls within the top ten clones. What the study reported, not specific to this receptor: Some motif variants had previously been reported in the synovial fluid and blood of reactive arthritis patients, which suggests shared mechanisms of disease initiation. Significant enrichment of the disease-linked clones was reported in matched synovial fluid samples from ankylosing spondylitis patients. The disease-linked clones had a CD8+ phenotype and were found at relatively low frequencies in peripheral blood. Blood from ankylosing spondylitis patients appeared to be characterized by a TCR beta motif made up of under 10 highly homologous amino acid variants.

This clonotype was obtained from a male donor with ankylosing spondylitis. Specimen: blood, either unsorted or a sorted T cell fraction (not recorded which).

In nucleotide form, the sequence is TGTGCCAGCAGCCCTAGGGAGATCCAAGAGACCCAGTACTTC. The resulting protein is CASSPREIQETQYF. The V and J segments used are TRBV11-2 and TRBJ2-5; possibly the D gene is TRBD2, per 5 matching bases. Including the terminal cysteine and phenylalanine, the CDR3 comprises 14 residues. Only CDR3 DNA is held: 42 bases, read in frame from base 1. The germline V gene specifies SGHAT as CDR1 and FQNNGV as CDR2. V is pared back by 5 bases and J by 1 base, with 11 bases lying between the germline termini. This CDR3, with the reference TRBV11-2 and TRBJ2-5 proteins standing in past its ends, gives the full variable domain EAGVAQSPRYKIIEKRQSVAFWCNPISGHATLYWYQQILGQGPKLLIQFQNNGVVDDSQLPKDRFSAERLKGVDSTLKIQPAKLEDSAVYLCASSPREIQETQYFGPGTRLLVL.